These 11 T cell receptor beta chains originate from one sample sequenced in a study of blood T cell repertoires in COVID-19. TCRdb's copy holds only in-frame clones and misses some; the assay was immunoSEQ multiplex PCR. The table lists hundreds of thousands of clones, around 88% of them singletons. Material for sequencing was peripheral blood. These receptors were collected from a woman in her 30s who had recovered from COVID-19.

J is TRBJ1-1 and V is TRBV3-1 (or the pseudogene TRBV3-2); D gene unclear. The CDR3 loop spans 12 amino acids. Per the germline V gene, CDR1 is LGHDT and CDR2 is YNNKEL (reference sequence). Trimming took 7 bases from V and 6 from J, leaving 12 bases between them. CDR3 coding DNA: TGTGCCAGCAACTCGGCGGGAGCTGAAGCTTTCTTT. It encodes CASNSAGAEAFF.

This chain joins TRBV10-3 and TRBJ1-3; possibly TRBD1 for D (5 bases). There are 15 residues in the CDR3. Germline V gene sequence: CDR1 ENHRY, CDR2 SYGVKD. Trimming shortened V by 6 bases and J by 0 bases, and 12 bases separated the two germline ends. The CDR3 DNA follows: TGTGCCATCAGACCGGACGACAGCTCTGGAAACACCATATATTTT. It specifies CAIRPDDSSGNTIYF.

CDR3 sequence: CASTAGYNEQFF. In DNA form, the CDR3 reads TGTGCCAGCACCGCAGGGTACAATGAGCAGTTCTTC. The chain couples TRBV28 to TRBJ2-1, with D perhaps TRBD1 (5 bases). V lost 7 bases and J lost 4, with 8 bases in between. This CDR3 contains 12 residues. Germline CDR1 MDHEN, CDR2 SYDVKM.

V and J are TRBV4-3 and TRBJ2-3, with D tentatively TRBD1 (6 bases). Germline-derived CDR1 and CDR2 are LGHNA and YSLEER. The CDR3 covers 15 residues. Trimming removed 2 bases at V and 2 bases at J, with 11 bases between. In DNA form, the CDR3 reads TGCGCCAGCAGCCAATACAGGGATTACACAGATACGCAGTATTTT. It is translated as CASSQYRDYTDTQYF.

The rearrangement links TRBV7-2 to TRBJ1-1, with TRBD1 matching over 7 bases. CDR3 length: 16 amino acids. The germline V gene encodes CDR1 SGHTA and CDR2 FQGNSA. V was pared by 0 bases and J by 4 bases, with 8 bases of the junction left unmatched. In nucleotides, the CDR3 is TGTGCCAGCAGCTTAGCGCGGACAGGAATGTCCACTGAAGCTTTCTTT. Translated: CASSLARTGMSTEAFF.

This chain connects TRBV27 to TRBJ2-1; 7 positions agree with TRBD1. With V trimmed by 5 bases and J by 3 bases, 10 bases remained unmatched. Germline V CDR1 and CDR2: MNHEY, SMNVEV (reference sequence). CDR3 length: 16 residues. In nucleotides, the CDR3 is TGTGCCAGCAGTCCCGACCCGGGACAGCTCTACAATGAGCAGTTCTTC. It yields the protein CASSPDPGQLYNEQFF.

The chain is built from TRBV10-3 and TRBJ2-7, with 8 nucleotides matching TRBD1. The V gene end was trimmed by 8 bases and the J gene end by 2 bases; junction bases not matched to a gene: 14. This CDR3 spans 16 amino acids. CDR1 ENHRY and CDR2 SYGVKD come from the germline V gene. CDR3 protein: CAIRGFVGQGAYEQYF. CDR3 nucleotide sequence: TGTGCCATCCGGGGGTTTGTCGGACAGGGAGCCTACGAGCAGTACTTC.

The chain is built from TRBV7-9 and TRBJ1-2, with D possibly being TRBD1 (6 bases). Trimming took off 5 bases at V and 8 bases at J, with 15 bases between the two ends. The CDR3 spans 13 residues. The germline gives CDR1 SEHNR, CDR2 FQNEAQ (reference sequence). The CDR3 bases are TGTGCCAGCAGCGCCGAGGGGGAGCGGGGCTACACCTTC. This codes for CASSAEGERGYTF.

This chain links TRBV27 with TRBJ2-7; D gene uncertain. V was pared by 3 bases and J by 3 bases, with 9 bases between. The CDR3 is made up of 13 amino acids. CDR1 MNHEY and CDR2 SMNVEV come from the germline V gene (reference sequence). CDR3 sequence reads: CASSLSSHYEQYF. CDR3 nucleotides: TGTGCCAGCAGTTTGTCCAGTCACTACGAGCAGTACTTC.

CDR3: CAWSRDRASTNEKLFF. The CDR3 coding sequence is TGTGCCTGGAGTAGGGACAGAGCCTCAACTAATGAAAAACTGTTTTTT. The V call is TRBV30, the J call TRBJ1-4; 7 bases agree with TRBD1. The CDR3 covers 16 residues. The germline V gene has CDR1 GTSNPN and CDR2 SVGIG (reference sequence). V was pared by 2 bases and J by 0 bases, with 6 bases of the junction left unmatched.

This clone is a singleton in its sample. The chain carries TRBV7-8 and TRBJ1-3, with D unclear. Trimming removed 4 bases from V and 0 bases from J, with 13 bases in between. The germline V gene encodes CDR1 SGHVS and CDR2 FQNEAQ. CDR3 length equals 16 residues. The CDR3: CASSSKLLSSGNTIYF. For the CDR3, the DNA is TGTGCCAGCAGCTCTAAGCTCCTGAGCTCTGGAAACACCATATATTTT.